Each of the 25 T cell receptor beta chains below was sequenced from the same sample in a study of blood T cell repertoires in COVID-19. Libraries were prepared by immunoSEQ multiplex PCR; TCRdb keeps only in-frame clonotypes and omits some of them. The sample has fewer than 250,000 clones; 84% are singletons. Sequencing was carried out using peripheral blood. The receptors here all came from a man aged 30 to 45 with active or convalescent COVID-19.

V is TRBV6-6 and J is TRBJ1-3, with a tentative D call TRBD1 (5 bases). Germline CDR1 MNHNY, CDR2 SVGAGI (reference sequence). V shed 8 bases and J shed 3 bases, with 26 bases lying between them. This CDR3 comprises 18 residues. The CDR3 DNA reads TGTGCCAGCGGTCCTACAAGCAAGGGGAACTTTTATGGAAACACCATATATTTT. It codes for CASGPTSKGNFYGNTIYF.

The gene calls are TRBV11-2 and TRBJ2-1; D unclear. CDR1 is SGHAT and CDR2 is FQNNGV in the germline V gene. Trimming took 1 base from V and 10 from J, leaving 8 bases between them. The CDR3 length is 12 residues. CDR3 sequence: CASSLAGGEQFF. The CDR3 nucleotides are TGTGCCAGCAGCTTAGCGGGTGGGGAGCAGTTCTTC.

The chain recombines TRBV6-2 or TRBV6-3 with TRBJ1-2; 9 positions match TRBD1. V lost 7 bases, J lost 3 bases, and 9 bases stayed unmatched. The germline V gene encodes CDR1 MNHEY and CDR2 SVGEGT. CDR3 length: 15 residues. The CDR3 DNA sequence: TGTGCCAGCATCCCAGGGACAGGGAGGCACTATGGCTACACCTTC. Residues: CASIPGTGRHYGYTF.

This clone was counted once. This chain connects TRBV29-1 to TRBJ1-1; perhaps TRBD1 as D (5 bases). V was clipped by 4 bases and J by 1 base, with 16 bases between them. The CDR3 contains 15 residues. CDR1 and CDR2 from the germline V gene are SQVTM and ANQGSEA. In DNA, the CDR3 is TGCAGCGTTGCCGGGGGGGGACTGGGGAACACTGAAGCTTTCTTT. Encoded protein: CSVAGGGLGNTEAFF.

The V and J genes are TRBV11-1 and TRBJ2-5; D is uncertain. The CDR3 is made up of 13 amino acids. With 6 bases removed from V and 2 bases from J, the gap between germline ends came to 10 bases. Germline V CDR1 and CDR2: SGHAT, FQDESV (reference sequence). CDR3 DNA sequence: TGTGCCAGCAGTTCTAACTTGCAAGAGACCCAGTACTTC. This sequence encodes CASSSNLQETQYF.

The sample holds a few counts of this clone. The V call is TRBV4-2, the J call TRBJ1-4, with D possibly matching TRBD1 (6 bases). CDR1 LGHNA and CDR2 YNFKEQ come from the germline V gene. V shed 5 bases and J shed 6 bases, with 19 bases lying between them. This CDR3 comprises 16 residues. The DNA of the CDR3 is TGTGCCAGCAGCGGGAGGGGGAATTCTCTTCATGAAAAACTGTTTTTT. Amino acid sequence: CASSGRGNSLHEKLFF.

The chain links TRBV5-1 to TRBJ2-7, with TRBD2 identical over 16 bases. V lost 4 bases and J lost 4; bases outside the gene matches: 8. There are 17 residues in the CDR3. CDR1 and CDR2 from the germline V gene are SGHRS and YFSETQ. DNA for the CDR3: TGCGCCAGCAGCACGGGACTAGCGGGAGGGACAGGGTACGAGCAGTACTTC. Protein product: CASSTGLAGGTGYEQYF.

This chain links TRBV3-1 (or the pseudogene TRBV3-2) with TRBJ2-5; 11 bases are a match to TRBD1. The CDR3 is made up of 14 amino acids. Germline CDR1 LGHDT, CDR2 YNNKEL (reference sequence). With V trimmed by 3 bases and J by 5 bases, 2 bases remained unmatched. The DNA for the CDR3 is TGTGCCAGCAGCCACGGGACAGGGGGGGAGACCCAGTACTTC. Residues: CASSHGTGGETQYF.

The chain has TRBV2 and TRBJ1-2, with 7 bases identical to TRBD1. In germline, CDR1 is SNHLY, CDR2 FYNNEI. The CDR3 length is 14 residues. V dropped 4 bases and J dropped 3; count of bases not matched to a gene: 5. CDR3 in amino acids: CASSGGRGDYGYTF. The CDR3 DNA follows: TGTGCCAGCAGTGGGGGCAGGGGGGACTATGGCTACACCTTC.

J is TRBJ2-2 and V is TRBV9, with D perhaps matching TRBD2 (8 bases). The germline CDR1 and CDR2 sequences are SGDLS and YYNGEE. Trimming stripped 9 bases from V and 4 bases from J, with 22 bases between. This CDR3 comprises 16 residues. As DNA, the CDR3 is TGTGCCACTTCCCCAGGGGGACTAGGCACCACCGGGGAGCTGTTTTTT. Translated, it gives CATSPGGLGTTGELFF. The whole variable domain, filled in from reference TRBV9 and TRBJ2-2, reads DSGVTQTPKHLITATGQRVTLRCSPRSGDLSVYWYQQSLDQGLQFLIQYYNGEERAKGNILERFSAQQFPDLHSELNLSSLELGDSALYFCATSPGGLGTTGELFFGEGSRLTVL.

This clone showed up just a few times. V usage is TRBV28 and J usage is TRBJ1-2; 7 nucleotides line up with TRBD1. V was pared by 5 bases and J by 0 bases, with 6 bases of the junction left unmatched. CDR1 and CDR2 from the germline V gene are MDHEN and SYDVKM. CDR3 length equals 15 residues. The CDR3 DNA sequence: TGTGCCAGCAGTCTACAGGGGCGAGCTAACTATGGCTACACCTTC. Its protein is CASSLQGRANYGYTF.

The chain uses TRBV4-3 and TRBJ2-4, with 7 bases identical to TRBD1. This CDR3 has 15 amino acids. From germline, CDR1 is LGHNA and CDR2 YSLEER. Trimming cost V 0 bases and J 8 bases; bases outside gene matches: 7. In DNA form, the CDR3 reads TGCGCCAGCAGCCAAGAAGACAGGGCCTGGGACATTCAGTACTTC. Translating it yields CASSQEDRAWDIQYF.

The genes are TRBV6-5 and TRBJ2-7, with 9 bases fitting TRBD2. The V gene's germline CDR1 is MNHEY and CDR2 SVGAGI. The CDR3 loop spans 14 amino acids. The ends lost 2 bases at V and 6 bases at J; junction bases unmatched: 5. The CDR3 nucleotides read TGTGCCAGCAGTTACCGGCGGGGGGGCCCCGAGCAGTACTTC. It codes for CASSYRRGGPEQYF.

The chain recombines TRBV21-1 with TRBJ2-3; the table's D call, TRBD1, was not checked against the DNA. TRBV21-1 is classified as a pseudogene. The CDR3 has 20 amino acids. CDR3 sequence (DNA): TGTGCCAGCAGTTCCGGACAGGGGAGGTTCCCGTCTTGTTGCACAGATACGCAGTATTTT. Amino acid sequence: CASSSGQGRFPSCCTDTQYF.

DNA of the CDR3: TGTGCCAGCAGTTTGGGGCGCAATCAGCCCCAGCATTTT. This translates into CASSLGRNQPQHF. The rearrangement links TRBV6-6 to TRBJ1-5; perhaps TRBD1 as D (5 bases). CDR3 length equals 13 residues. Germline CDR1 is MNHNY and CDR2 is SVGAGI (reference sequence). The V gene lost 4 bases and the J gene lost 2 bases, with 6 bases spanning the gap.

The chain recombines TRBV3-1 (or the pseudogene TRBV3-2) with TRBJ2-2; 11 nucleotides line up with TRBD2. This CDR3 has 15 amino acids. Germline lookup yields CDR1 LGHDT and CDR2 YNNKEL (reference sequence). After removal of 4 bases from V and 7 bases from J, the junction contained 5 bases not matched to a gene. DNA of the CDR3: TGTGCCAGCAGCCCCAGACTAGCGGGAAACGGGGAGCTGTTTTTT. Translating gives CASSPRLAGNGELFF.

This chain uses TRBV5-5 with TRBJ2-7; D possibly corresponds to TRBD2 (5 bases). This CDR3 comprises 13 residues. The germline V gene has CDR1 SGHKS and CDR2 YYEKEE (reference sequence). The V gene lost 4 bases and the J gene lost 3 bases, with 11 bases spanning the gap. CDR3 DNA: TGTGCCAGCAGCCGGAGTGGGAGCTACGAGCAGTACTTC. Its protein product is CASSRSGSYEQYF.

The rearrangement joins TRBV28 to TRBJ2-2; 9 nucleotides match TRBD2. V dropped 7 bases and J dropped 6; count of bases not matched to a gene: 12. Germline loops: CDR1 MDHEN, CDR2 SYDVKM. This CDR3 comprises 16 residues. Written as DNA, the CDR3 is TGTGCCAGCACCGGCGGGGGGGAAAGGATTTCCGGGGAGCTGTTTTTT. Protein product: CASTGGGERISGELFF. The full variable domain, rest sourced from reference TRBV28 and TRBJ2-2, is DVKVTQSSRYLVKRTGEKVFLECVQDMDHENMFWYRQDPGLGLRLIYFSYDVKMKEKGDIPEGYSVSREKKERFSLILESASTNQTSMYLCASTGGGERISGELFFGEGSRLTVL.

V and J are TRBV4-1 and TRBJ2-5, with TRBD1 matching 7 bases. V lost 2 bases and J lost 2; bases outside the gene matches: 11. The CDR3 is 17 residues long. Per germline, CDR1 MGHRA and CDR2 YSYEKL. CDR3 sequence: CASSQLGGLVPQETQYF. DNA for the CDR3: TGCGCCAGCAGCCAACTAGGGGGCCTAGTACCACAAGAGACCCAGTACTTC.

This clone was found a few times. The genes are TRBV7-2 and TRBJ2-6, with D perhaps TRBD1 (5 bases). Trimming shortened V by 5 bases and J by 3 bases, and 11 bases separated the two germline ends. CDR1 SGHTA and CDR2 FQGNSA come from the germline V gene. The length of the CDR3 is 15 residues. The CDR3 here is CASSTSGFGANVLTF. As DNA, the CDR3 is TGTGCCAGCAGCACCTCAGGGTTTGGGGCCAACGTCCTGACTTTC.

A few counts support this clone. The rearrangement links TRBV19 to TRBJ1-2, with D uncertain. Germline lookup yields CDR1 LNHDA and CDR2 SQIVND (reference sequence). CDR3 length equals 15 residues. Trimming removed 3 bases from V and 8 bases from J, with 19 bases in between. CDR3 in DNA: TGTGCCAGTAGTATTGGAGGCCAAACACCGCGGGGCTACACCTTC. Its translation is CASSIGGQTPRGYTF.

The chain couples TRBV29-1 to TRBJ1-1; D gene unclear. This CDR3 has 14 amino acids. Between the trimmed V and J ends, which lost 7 bases and 7 bases, there was a span of 22 bases. From germline, CDR1 is SQVTM and CDR2 ANQGSEA. The CDR3 loop is CSGYEGVKPLEAFF. CDR3 DNA: TGCAGCGGGTATGAGGGCGTAAAACCCCTTGAAGCTTTCTTT.

The V call is TRBV4-3, the J call TRBJ1-1; D may be TRBD1 (6 bases). Germline assignment: CDR1 LGHNA and CDR2 YSLEER. The CDR3 covers 15 residues. V was pared by 1 base and J by 5 bases, with 14 bases between. The DNA for the CDR3 is TGCGCCAGCAGCCAAGCTAGGACAGTGATAACTGAAGCTTTCTTT. Translating it yields CASSQARTVITEAFF.

The rearrangement links TRBV9 to TRBJ1-2; possibly TRBD1 for D (6 bases). V was clipped by 0 bases and J by 4 bases, with 10 bases between them. The CDR3 is made up of 14 amino acids. Germline CDR1 and CDR2: SGDLS and YYNGEE. DNA of the CDR3: TGTGCCAGCAGCGTAGCTACAGGGCTCTATGGCTACACCTTC. Its protein product is CASSVATGLYGYTF.

The J gene is TRBJ2-7, the V gene TRBV9, with D possibly matching TRBD1 (7 bases). Trimming cost V 1 base and J 3 bases, with 14 bases left between them. This CDR3 spans 15 amino acids. Germline CDR1 reads SGDLS; CDR2 reads YYNGEE. The CDR3 DNA sequence: TGTGCCAGCAGCGTATCAGGGCAGGGGGGCTACGAGCAGTACTTC. Amino acids: CASSVSGQGGYEQYF. The full variable domain, rest sourced from reference TRBV9 and TRBJ2-7, is DSGVTQTPKHLITATGQRVTLRCSPRSGDLSVYWYQQSLDQGLQFLIQYYNGEERAKGNILERFSAQQFPDLHSELNLSSLELGDSALYFCASSVSGQGGYEQYFGPGTRLTVT.